This T cell receptor (beta chain) was sequenced for a study of T cells in women clearing cervical HPV infection. The wider study: Blood came at first lesion visit for cases, post-clearance for controls. HLA type could not be excluded as a confounder.

V lost 6 bases to trimming and J lost 5 bases; unmatched junction nucleotides: 3. There are 13 residues in the CDR3. Germline values: CDR1 MDHEN, CDR2 SYDVKM. Average input was approximately 1,200 ng genomic DNA for immunoSEQ TCR beta CDR3 amplification. Method: immunoSEQ multiplex PCR; TCRdb's copy keeps in-frame clones and lacks some. This repertoire includes some 21,000 clones. Concerning this clone itself: The missing CDR3 end, 3 residues past where the read stops, is filled in from the germline J gene.

The sequence came from a woman aged 18-70 years with a cervical HPV16 infection that either progressed to CIN3+ or cleared (not recorded which). Sequenced input: blood buffy coat. The gene calls are TRBV28 and TRBJ1-1, with 10 bases aligning to TRBD1. The CDR3 spells CASRWTGGTEAFF. The covered CDR3 bases are TGTGCCAGCAGGTGGACAGGGGGGACTGAA.